This is a list of T cell receptor beta chains from one sample in a study of blood T cell repertoires in COVID-19. Assay used: immunoSEQ multiplex PCR; TCRdb lists only in-frame clones, some missing. Among about 240,000 clones listed, roughly 88% were seen once. The sequenced sample was peripheral blood. The source of these receptors is an elderly man with acute or convalescent COVID-19. The CDR3 runs from the conserved cysteine through the conserved F or W. The D gene is left open where the match is weak. A clone size is listed for some rows: how often the clone was seen (once, few, many), or a class if it is expanded.

cdr3_nt cdr3_aa v_call clone_size j_call d_call
TGCGCCAGCAGTCATCCGGGACACCAAAAAAGCACCATATATTTT CASSHPGHQKSTIYF TRBV23-1 - TRBJ1-3 -
TGTGCCAGCTCACCAAGGCGGGGGGCCTACAATGAGCAGTTCTTC CASSPRRGAYNEQFF TRBV18 - TRBJ2-1 TRBD2
TGTGCCAGTACCTCAGGGTACGGCGAGCAGTACTTC CASTSGYGEQYF TRBV19 few TRBJ2-7 -
TGTGCCAGCAGTGAGGCGGGCGAGCAGTACTTC CASSEAGEQYF TRBV6-1 - TRBJ2-7 -
TGTGCCAGCAGCAGAACCGGGGAGCTGTTTTTT CASSRTGELFF TRBV6-5 - TRBJ2-2 -
TGTGCCAGCAGTGTTACCGGGATGACTGGAAACACCATATATTTT CASSVTGMTGNTIYF TRBV2 - TRBJ1-3 -
TGTGCCAGCGGGCCCCTTGGGAGGGAGCAGTACTTC CASGPLGREQYF TRBV25-1 - TRBJ2-7 -
TGTGCCAGTAGTGGGAGGGGCAATCAGCCCCAGCATTTT CASSGRGNQPQHF TRBV19 - TRBJ1-5 -
TGTGCCAGCAGCCTCCGACTAGCGGGAGCCGACGAGCAGTACTTC CASSLRLAGADEQYF TRBV7-3 - TRBJ2-7 TRBD2
TGTGCCAGCAGCAACACCGCAGGATTCTCTGGAAACACCATATATTTT CASSNTAGFSGNTIYF TRBV2 - TRBJ1-3 -
TGCGCCAGCGGTCCAGGGAGGTACGAGCAGTACTTC CASGPGRYEQYF TRBV23-1 - TRBJ2-7 -
TGTGCCAGCAGTGGTCGGGGGGGCAATCAGCCCCAGCATTTT CASSGRGGNQPQHF TRBV2 - TRBJ1-5 -
TGCAGCGTTGAACAGGGGTCCTCCTACGAGCAGTACTTC CSVEQGSSYEQYF TRBV29-1 - TRBJ2-7 -
TGTGCCAGCAGCCGTCCCTTCGGGGGGAGCTATGGCTACACCTTC CASSRPFGGSYGYTF TRBV28 - TRBJ1-2 -
TGCGCCAGCAGCTTGGATGACAGAAGGGCTTTCTTT CASSLDDRRAFF TRBV5-1 few TRBJ1-1 -
TGTGCCACCAGTGATAGCCGGGTCATCTACAATGAGCAGTTCTTC CATSDSRVIYNEQFF TRBV24-1 once TRBJ2-1 -
TGTGCCAGCAGTTTACCAGGGGGAGTGAACATTCAGTACTTC CASSLPGGVNIQYF TRBV28 - TRBJ2-4 TRBD1
TGTGCCAGTAGTGGGACTAGTGCCTACGAGCAGTACTTC CASSGTSAYEQYF TRBV19 - TRBJ2-7 TRBD2
TGTGCCAGCAGCACTCTGGACAGGATTAAGTCCTACGAGCAGTACTTC CASSTLDRIKSYEQYF TRBV21-1 - TRBJ2-7 -
TGTGCAAGTCGCTTAGCGGGCTTGATATGTTTCTCTGGAAACACCATATATTTT CASRLAGLICFSGNTIYF TRBV12-2 - TRBJ1-3 -
TGTGCCAGCAGCTTGGCCCTGGGGGGGCCCCAAGAGACCCAGTACTTC CASSLALGGPQETQYF TRBV5-4 - TRBJ2-5 -
TGTGCCAGCAGTTTAGGGACAGGGCTTCAGCCCCAGCATTTT CASSLGTGLQPQHF TRBV27 - TRBJ1-5 TRBD1
TGTGCCAGCAGTGCCCGAGGAGCGGGACCAGCTAACTATGGCTACACCTTC CASSARGAGPANYGYTF TRBV28 - TRBJ1-2 -
TGTGCCAGCAGTTTACCCGGATCTGACAGCTATGGCTACACCTTC CASSLPGSDSYGYTF TRBV28 - TRBJ1-2 -
TGTGCCAGCAGTCCCCGGCGGGAGAACACTGAAGCTTTCTTT CASSPRRENTEAFF TRBV6-2/TRBV6-3 - TRBJ1-1 -
TGTGCCAGCAGCCAAGGAACAGGCACAGATACGCAGTATTTT CASSQGTGTDTQYF TRBV4-2 - TRBJ2-3 -
TGTGCTAGCCGGGTGGGTAGGACAGATACGCAGTATTTT CASRVGRTDTQYF TRBV12-5 - TRBJ2-3 -
TGTGCCAGCAGTTCAACGAGCGGGGGCGCCGGGACCCAGTACTTC CASSSTSGGAGTQYF TRBV13 - TRBJ2-5 TRBD2
TGTGCCAGCAGTGAAGGTACCCATAGTATTTCCAATGAGCAGTTCTTC CASSEGTHSISNEQFF TRBV6-1 - TRBJ2-1 -